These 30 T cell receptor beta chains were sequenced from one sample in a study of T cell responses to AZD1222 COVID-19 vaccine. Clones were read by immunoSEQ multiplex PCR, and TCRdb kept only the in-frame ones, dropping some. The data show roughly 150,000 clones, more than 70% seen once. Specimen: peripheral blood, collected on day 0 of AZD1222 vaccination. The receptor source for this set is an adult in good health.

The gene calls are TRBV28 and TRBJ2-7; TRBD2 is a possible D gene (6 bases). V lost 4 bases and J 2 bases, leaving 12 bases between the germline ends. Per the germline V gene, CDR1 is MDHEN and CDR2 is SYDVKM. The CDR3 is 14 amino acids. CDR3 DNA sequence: TGTGCCAGCAGTTCTCCGGGGAGGACCTACGAGCAGTACTTC. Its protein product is CASSSPGRTYEQYF.

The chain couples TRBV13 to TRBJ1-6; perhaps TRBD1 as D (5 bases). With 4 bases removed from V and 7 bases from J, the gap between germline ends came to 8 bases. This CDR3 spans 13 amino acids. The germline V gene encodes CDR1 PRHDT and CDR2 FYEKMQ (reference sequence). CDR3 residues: CASSWDLNSPLHF. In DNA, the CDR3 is TGTGCCAGCAGCTGGGACCTAAATTCACCCCTCCACTTT.

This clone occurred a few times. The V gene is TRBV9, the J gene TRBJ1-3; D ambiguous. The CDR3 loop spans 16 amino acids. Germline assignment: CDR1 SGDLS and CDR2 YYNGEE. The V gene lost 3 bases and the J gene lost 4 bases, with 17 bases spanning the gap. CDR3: CASSAPGSSTGNTIYF. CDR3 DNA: TGTGCCAGCAGCGCTCCCGGGTCCAGTACAGGAAACACCATATATTTT.

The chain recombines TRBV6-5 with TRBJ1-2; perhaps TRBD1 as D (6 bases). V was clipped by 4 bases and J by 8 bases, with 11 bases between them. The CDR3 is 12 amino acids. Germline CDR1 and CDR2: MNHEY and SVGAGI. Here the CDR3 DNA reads TGTGCCAGCAGTTTTCGGGGGCGCGGCTACACCTTC. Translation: CASSFRGRGYTF.

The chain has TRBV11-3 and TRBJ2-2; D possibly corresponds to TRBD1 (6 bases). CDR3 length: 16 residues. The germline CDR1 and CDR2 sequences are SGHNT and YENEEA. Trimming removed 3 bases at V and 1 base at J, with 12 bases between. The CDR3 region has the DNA TGTGCCAGCAGCTTGGGGGCCTCGAGGAACACCGGGGAGCTGTTTTTT. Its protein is CASSLGASRNTGELFF.

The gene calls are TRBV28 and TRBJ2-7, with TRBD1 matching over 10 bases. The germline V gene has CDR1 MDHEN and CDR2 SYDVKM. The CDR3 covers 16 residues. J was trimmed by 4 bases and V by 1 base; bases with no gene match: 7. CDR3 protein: CASSLYSGTGAYEQYF. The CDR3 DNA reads TGTGCCAGCAGTTTATATTCTGGGACAGGGGCTTACGAGCAGTACTTC.

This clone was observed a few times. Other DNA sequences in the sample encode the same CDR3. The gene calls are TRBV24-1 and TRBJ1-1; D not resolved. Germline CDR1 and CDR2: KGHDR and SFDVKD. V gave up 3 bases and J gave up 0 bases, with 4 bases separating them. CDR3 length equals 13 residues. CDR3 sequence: CATSDLLNTEAFF. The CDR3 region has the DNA TGTGCCACCAGTGATCTTCTGAACACTGAAGCTTTCTTT.

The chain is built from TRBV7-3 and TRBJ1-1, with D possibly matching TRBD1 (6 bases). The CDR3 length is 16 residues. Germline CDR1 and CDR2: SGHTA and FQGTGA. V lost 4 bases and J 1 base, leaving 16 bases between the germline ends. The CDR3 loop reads CASSSRPDRPNTEAFF. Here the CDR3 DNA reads TGTGCCAGCAGCTCCCGGCCGGACAGACCGAACACTGAAGCTTTCTTT.

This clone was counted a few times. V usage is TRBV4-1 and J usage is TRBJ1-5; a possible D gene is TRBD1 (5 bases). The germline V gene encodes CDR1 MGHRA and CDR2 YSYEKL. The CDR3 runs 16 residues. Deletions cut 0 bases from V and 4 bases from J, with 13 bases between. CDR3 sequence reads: CASSQDGGIGNQPQHF. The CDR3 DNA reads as TGCGCCAGCAGCCAAGATGGGGGAATTGGAAATCAGCCCCAGCATTTT.

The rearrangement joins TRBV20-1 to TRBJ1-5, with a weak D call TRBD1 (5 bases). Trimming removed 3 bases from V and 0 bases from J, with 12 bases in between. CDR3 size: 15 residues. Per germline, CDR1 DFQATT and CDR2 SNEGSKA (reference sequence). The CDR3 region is CSASGTHYSNQPQHF. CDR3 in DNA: TGCAGTGCTAGTGGGACCCACTATAGCAATCAGCCCCAGCATTTT.

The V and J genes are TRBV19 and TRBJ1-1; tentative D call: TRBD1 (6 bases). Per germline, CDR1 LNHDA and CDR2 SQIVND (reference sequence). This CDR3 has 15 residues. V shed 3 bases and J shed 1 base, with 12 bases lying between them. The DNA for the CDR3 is TGTGCCAGTAGTATTGGCGGGGGCGCGAACACTGAAGCTTTCTTT. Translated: CASSIGGGANTEAFF.

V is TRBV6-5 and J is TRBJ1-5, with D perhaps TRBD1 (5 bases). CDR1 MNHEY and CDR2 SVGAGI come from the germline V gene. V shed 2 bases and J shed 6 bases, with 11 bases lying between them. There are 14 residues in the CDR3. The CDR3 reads CASSYEGTSQPQHF. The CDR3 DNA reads TGTGCCAGCAGTTACGAGGGGACGAGTCAGCCCCAGCATTTT.

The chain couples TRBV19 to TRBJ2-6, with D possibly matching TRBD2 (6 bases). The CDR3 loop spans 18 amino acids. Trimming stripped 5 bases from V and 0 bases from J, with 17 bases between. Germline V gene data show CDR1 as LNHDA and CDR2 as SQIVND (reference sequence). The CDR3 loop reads CASSQMGLAASGANVLTF. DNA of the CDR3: TGTGCCAGTAGTCAAATGGGACTGGCTGCCTCTGGGGCCAACGTCCTGACTTTC.

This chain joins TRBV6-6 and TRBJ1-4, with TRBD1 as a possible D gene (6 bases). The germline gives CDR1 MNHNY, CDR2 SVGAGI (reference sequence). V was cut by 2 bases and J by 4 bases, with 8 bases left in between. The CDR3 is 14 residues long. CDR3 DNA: TGTGCCAGCAGTTACGTACAGGGTAATGAAAAACTGTTTTTT. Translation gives CASSYVQGNEKLFF.

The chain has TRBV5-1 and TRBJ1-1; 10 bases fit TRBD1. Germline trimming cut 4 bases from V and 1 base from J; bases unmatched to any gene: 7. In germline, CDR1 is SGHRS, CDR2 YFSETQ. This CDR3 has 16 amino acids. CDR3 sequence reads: CASSLRQGASNTEAFF. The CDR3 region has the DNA TGCGCCAGCAGCCTCAGACAGGGGGCGTCGAACACTGAAGCTTTCTTT.

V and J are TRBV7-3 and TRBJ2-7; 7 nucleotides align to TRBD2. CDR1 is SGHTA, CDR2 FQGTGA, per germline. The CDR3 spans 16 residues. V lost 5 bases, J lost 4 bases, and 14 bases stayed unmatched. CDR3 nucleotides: TGTGCCAGCAGCCCCTCCTCAGCGGCTAGCGGATACGAGCAGTACTTC. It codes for CASSPSSAASGYEQYF.

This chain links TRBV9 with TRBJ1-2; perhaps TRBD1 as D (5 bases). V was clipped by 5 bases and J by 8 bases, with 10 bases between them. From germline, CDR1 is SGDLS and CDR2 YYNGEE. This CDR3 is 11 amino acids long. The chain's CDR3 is CASRQAGGYTF. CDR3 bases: TGTGCCAGCAGACAAGCAGGGGGCTACACCTTC.

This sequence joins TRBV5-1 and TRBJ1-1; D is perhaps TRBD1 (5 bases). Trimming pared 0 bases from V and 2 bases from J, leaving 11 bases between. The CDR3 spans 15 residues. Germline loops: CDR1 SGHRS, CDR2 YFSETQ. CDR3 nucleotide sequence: TGCGCCAGCAGCTTGGAACACAGGCCAAACACTGAAGCTTTCTTT. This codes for CASSLEHRPNTEAFF.

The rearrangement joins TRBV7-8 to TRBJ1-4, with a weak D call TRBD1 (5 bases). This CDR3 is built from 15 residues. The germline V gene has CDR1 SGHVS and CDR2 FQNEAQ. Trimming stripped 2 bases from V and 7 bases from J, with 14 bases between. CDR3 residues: CASSLKRQGVEKLFF. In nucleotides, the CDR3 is TGTGCCAGCAGCTTAAAGAGGCAGGGCGTTGAAAAACTGTTTTTT.

This CDR3 is CASNRDRVAGYTF. In DNA, the CDR3 is TGTGCCAGCAACCGGGACAGGGTGGCTGGCTACACCTTC. This chain connects TRBV6-5 to TRBJ1-2; 9 positions agree with TRBD1. The CDR3 length is 13 residues. V shed 7 bases and J 7 bases; nucleotides not matched to a gene: 7. Germline assignment: CDR1 MNHEY and CDR2 SVGAGI.

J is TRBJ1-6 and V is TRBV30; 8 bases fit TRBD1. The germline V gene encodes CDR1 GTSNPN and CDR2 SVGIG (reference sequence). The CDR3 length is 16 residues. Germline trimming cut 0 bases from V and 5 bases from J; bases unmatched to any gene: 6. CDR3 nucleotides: TGTGCCTGGAGTGTACGCCGGACAGGGAATAATTCACCCCTCCACTTT. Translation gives CAWSVRRTGNNSPLHF.

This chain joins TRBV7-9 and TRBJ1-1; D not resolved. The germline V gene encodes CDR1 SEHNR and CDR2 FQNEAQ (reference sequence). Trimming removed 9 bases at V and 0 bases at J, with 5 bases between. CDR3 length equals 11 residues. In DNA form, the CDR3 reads TGTGCCAGTGAAGTGAACACTGAAGCTTTCTTT. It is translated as CASEVNTEAFF.

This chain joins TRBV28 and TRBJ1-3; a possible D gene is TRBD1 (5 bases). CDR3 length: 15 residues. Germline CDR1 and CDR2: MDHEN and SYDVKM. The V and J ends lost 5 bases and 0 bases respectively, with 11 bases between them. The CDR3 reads CASSPQGTSGNTIYF. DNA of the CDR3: TGTGCCAGCAGTCCTCAAGGGACCTCTGGAAACACCATATATTTT. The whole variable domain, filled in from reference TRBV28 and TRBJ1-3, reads DVKVTQSSRYLVKRTGEKVFLECVQDMDHENMFWYRQDPGLGLRLIYFSYDVKMKEKGDIPEGYSVSREKKERFSLILESASTNQTSMYLCASSPQGTSGNTIYFGEGSWLTVV.

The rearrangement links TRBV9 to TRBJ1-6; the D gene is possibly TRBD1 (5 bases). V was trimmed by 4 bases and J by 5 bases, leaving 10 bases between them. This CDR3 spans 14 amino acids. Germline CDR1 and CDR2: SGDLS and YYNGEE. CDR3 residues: CASSLQGDNSPLHF. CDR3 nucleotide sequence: TGTGCCAGCAGCCTCCAAGGGGATAATTCACCCCTCCACTTT.

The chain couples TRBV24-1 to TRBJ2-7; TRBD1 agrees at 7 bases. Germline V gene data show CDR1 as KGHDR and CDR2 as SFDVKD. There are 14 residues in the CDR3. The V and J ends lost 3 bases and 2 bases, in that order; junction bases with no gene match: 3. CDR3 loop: CATSDNRGTYEQYF. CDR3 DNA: TGTGCCACCAGTGATAACAGGGGTACCTACGAGCAGTACTTC.

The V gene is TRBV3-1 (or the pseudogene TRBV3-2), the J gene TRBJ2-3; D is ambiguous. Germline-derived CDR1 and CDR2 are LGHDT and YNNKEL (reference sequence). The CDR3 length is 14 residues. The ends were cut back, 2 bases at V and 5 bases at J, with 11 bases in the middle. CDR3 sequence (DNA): TGTGCCAGCAGCCAAAGAACCCTGGGAGATACGCAGTATTTT. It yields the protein CASSQRTLGDTQYF.

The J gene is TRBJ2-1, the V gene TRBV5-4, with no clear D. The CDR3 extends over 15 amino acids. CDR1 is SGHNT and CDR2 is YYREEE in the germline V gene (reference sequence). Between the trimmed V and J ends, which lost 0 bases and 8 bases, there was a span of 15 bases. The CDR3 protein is CASSLETKSGHEQFF. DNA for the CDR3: TGTGCCAGCAGCTTGGAAACTAAATCTGGCCATGAGCAGTTCTTC.

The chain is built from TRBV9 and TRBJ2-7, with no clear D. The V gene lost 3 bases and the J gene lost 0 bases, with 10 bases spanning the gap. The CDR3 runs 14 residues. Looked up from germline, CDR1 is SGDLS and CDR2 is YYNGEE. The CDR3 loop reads CASSEMTDSYEQYF. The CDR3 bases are TGTGCCAGCAGCGAGATGACGGACTCCTACGAGCAGTACTTC.

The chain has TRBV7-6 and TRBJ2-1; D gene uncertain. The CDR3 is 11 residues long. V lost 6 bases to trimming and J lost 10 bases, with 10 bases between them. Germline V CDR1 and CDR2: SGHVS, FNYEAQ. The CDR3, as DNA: TGTGCCAGCAGAAACAAAGGCGAGCAGTTCTTC. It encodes CASRNKGEQFF.

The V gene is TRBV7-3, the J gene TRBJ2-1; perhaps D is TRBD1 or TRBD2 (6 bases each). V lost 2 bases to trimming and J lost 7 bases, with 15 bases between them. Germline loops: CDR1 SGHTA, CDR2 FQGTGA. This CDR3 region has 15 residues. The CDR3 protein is CASSLQGTLGNEQFF. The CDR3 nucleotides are TGTGCCAGCAGCTTACAGGGGACTTTGGGTAATGAGCAGTTCTTC.